This T cell receptor (beta chain) stems from a study of tissue T cells after allogeneic stem cell transplantation (dated by TCRdb to 2021 to 2024). About the study as a whole: Several adult allo-HCT recipients with steroid-refractory GVHD were prospectively enrolled in a research-autopsy study over an approximately 3-year period. On the human side, the study was prospective and observational, with no blinding or randomization. Using research autopsies of patients with and without GVHD, plus mouse models of GVHD, the study profiled TCR beta repertoires across many tissues. Every GVHD patient got a graft from a donor, with four grafts unmodified and three CD34-selected to deplete T cells. Every GVHD patient had gastrointestinal GVHD and was given several lines of GVHD-directed therapy, and roughly 5 of the GVHD patients also had skin involvement. For viably preserved blood and marrow, CD3+ T cells were flow-sorted when cell numbers allowed; smaller samples underwent direct DNA extraction. What the authors observed across the whole study: Within patients, how anatomically similar tissues were was a major factor shaping TCR repertoire composition, regardless of disease or transplant status. Which tissue TCRs were alloreactive or antigen-specific was not determined in the study, and some clones might have been persisting host cells. Only a few T cell clones appeared in more than one patient, yet motif-based clustering showed tissue-specific repertoire signatures that were shared between patients. A small and clinically heterogeneous patient cohort was studied, and sampling depth was acknowledged as a limitation. In both patients and mice, T cells from blood and spleen picked up only a limited part of the TCR repertoire that was detected in tissues.

This specimen's time point label, interpreted: recipient (host-origin) PBMCs collected before allo-HCT. Concerning this clone itself: This clone's antigen is unknown. No clone much larger than this one lies a single base away; base qualities are absent.

Receptor amplification or capture employed the immunoSEQ multiplex PCR assay. Adaptive Biotechnologies performed TCRbeta CDR3 sequencing at survey depth and reported CDR3 sequences, V/J genes, productive frequency, and template counts. Amplification of TCR beta CDR3 regions was performed from genomic DNA rather than from RNA. Concerning the study's data processing: Jensen-Shannon divergence was used to quantify pairwise repertoire overlap between tissues, with a value of 1 meaning complete divergence and a value of 0 meaning identical repertoires. Based on pairwise JSD values, tissues were grouped by single-linkage agglomerative hierarchical clustering, and the results were shown as dendrograms. GLIPH2 was run on all patient samples with simulation_depth 1000, kmer_min_depth 3 and cdr3_length_cutoff 8, and groups with more than two unique CDR3s were retained. A standardized tissue-overlap score was generated by extrapolating Jaccard GLIPH-group overlap across patients to a standard repertoire size of 1000 clones. Linear mixed-effect models, with tissue included as a fixed effect and individual included as a random effect, were used to assess associations of diversity with clinical or experimental variables. TCRdb retrieved this table from immuneACCESS and kept in-frame rearrangements only. Not all clones are present; in checked studies, unresolved V genes account for under half, and no reason is known for the remainder. V and J calls and clone size follow that table, whereas D and trimming were derived from the DNA. In this sample the table shows 28,000 or so clones, about 89% of which occur a single time. The ten biggest clones cover approximately 2% of the sample.

The sequenced sample was blood, obtained before transplantation. The TCR originated in a male donor aged 60 or over who later had graft-versus-host disease after an allogeneic stem cell transplant.

The DNA is as follows: TGTGCCAGCAGTTACTCGGCCCCGGGAACGAACATTCAGTACTTC. The translation is CASSYSAPGTNIQYF. The chain was built from TRBV6-2 or TRBV6-3 and TRBJ2-4; TRBD2 could be the D gene, as 5 bases match. CDR1 is given as MNHEY and CDR2 as SVGEGT, both from the germline V gene. Including cysteine and phenylalanine, the CDR3 has 15 amino acids. The kept DNA is CDR3 alone, 45 bases in frame from the first base. The junction carries 13 bases between V and J, which are trimmed by 0 bases and 7 bases respectively.